This is a list of T cell receptor beta chains from one sample in a study of blood T cell repertoires in COVID-19. Clones were sequenced by immunoSEQ multiplex PCR, and TCRdb holds only the in-frame ones, with some missing. The sample holds about 210,000 clones; more than 75% are singletons and the top ten take about 12%. Sequencing was carried out using peripheral blood. All receptors come from a middle-aged woman with acute or convalescent COVID-19. Each CDR3 is given with its conserved first and last residue. D genes are given only for firm matches. The size entry is marked missing in some rows and otherwise reads once, few, many or a size class.

length: 16
D: .
size: .
J: TRBJ2-2
V: TRBV10-2
CDR3: CASIPRAGELTGELFF
DNA: TGCGCCAGCATCCCGAGGGCAGGGGAGCTAACCGGGGAGCTGTTTTTT

length: 12
D: .
size: .
J: TRBJ2-7
V: TRBV3-1/TRBV3-2
CDR3: CASRGSSYEQYF
DNA: TGTGCCAGTAGGGGGTCCTCCTACGAGCAGTACTTC

length: 12
D: TRBD1
size: .
J: TRBJ2-7
V: TRBV29-1
CDR3: CSCGQGEYEQYF
DNA: TGCAGCTGCGGACAGGGGGAATACGAGCAGTACTTC

length: 15
D: .
size: .
J: TRBJ1-4
V: TRBV2
CDR3: CASSGQQNHNEKLFF
DNA: TGTGCCAGCAGTGGACAGCAGAATCATAATGAAAAACTGTTTTTT

length: 13
D: .
size: .
J: TRBJ1-5
V: TRBV29-1
CDR3: CSALPGGGQPQHF
DNA: TGCAGCGCGCTACCGGGGGGTGGCCAGCCCCAGCATTTT

length: 16
D: TRBD1
size: .
J: TRBJ1-6
V: TRBV9
CDR3: CASSAGTGDMGSPLHF
DNA: TGTGCCAGCAGCGCCGGGACAGGGGATATGGGCTCACCCCTCCACTTT

length: 16
D: TRBD1
size: .
J: TRBJ1-2
V: TRBV24-1
CDR3: CATSDPSSGGHYGYTF
DNA: TGTGCCACCAGTGATCCTAGCTCAGGGGGCCACTATGGCTACACCTTC

length: 15
D: TRBD1
size: .
J: TRBJ1-1
V: TRBV14
CDR3: CASSQGQGKNTEAFF
DNA: TGTGCCAGCAGCCAAGGACAGGGAAAGAACACTGAAGCTTTCTTT

length: 14
D: .
size: .
J: TRBJ2-7
V: TRBV19
CDR3: CATSRTVDSYEQYF
DNA: TGTGCCACTTCCCGGACAGTCGACTCCTACGAGCAGTACTTC

length: 14
D: TRBD1
size: .
J: TRBJ1-2
V: TRBV29-1
CDR3: CSVGRTGDGYGYTF
DNA: TGCAGCGTCGGAAGGACAGGGGATGGCTATGGCTACACCTTC

length: 11
D: .
size: .
J: TRBJ2-7
V: TRBV6-1
CDR3: CASSASYEQYF
DNA: TGTGCCAGCAGTGCATCCTACGAGCAGTACTTC

length: 14
D: .
size: .
J: TRBJ2-1
V: TRBV18
CDR3: CASSQMDTNNEQFF
DNA: TGTGCCAGCTCACAGATGGACACCAACAATGAGCAGTTCTTC

length: 15
D: TRBD1
size: .
J: TRBJ1-4
V: TRBV5-1
CDR3: CASSPRTGTNEKLFF
DNA: TGCGCCAGCAGCCCTAGGACAGGCACTAATGAAAAACTGTTTTTT

length: 15
D: TRBD2
size: .
J: TRBJ2-1
V: TRBV6-2/TRBV6-3
CDR3: CASSSGTSGRNEQFF
DNA: TGTGCCAGCAGTTCCGGGACTAGCGGGAGAAATGAGCAGTTCTTC

length: 16
D: TRBD1
size: .
J: TRBJ1-2
V: TRBV7-6
CDR3: CASSLAPGTGAYGYTF
DNA: TGTGCCAGCAGCTTAGCGCCAGGGACAGGGGCCTATGGCTACACCTTC

length: 13
D: .
size: few
J: TRBJ1-1
V: TRBV19
CDR3: CASFRQAPRQAFF
DNA: TGTGCCAGTTTTAGACAGGCCCCCCGGCAAGCTTTCTTT

length: 14
D: TRBD1
size: .
J: TRBJ1-2
V: TRBV6-4
CDR3: CASSVSGQGYGYTF
DNA: TGTGCCAGCAGTGTCTCGGGACAGGGCTATGGCTACACCTTC

length: 14
D: .
size: .
J: TRBJ2-3
V: TRBV7-2
CDR3: CASSLLRGPDTQYF
DNA: TGTGCCAGCAGCTTACTCAGGGGCCCAGATACGCAGTATTTT

length: 16
D: .
size: .
J: TRBJ2-7
V: TRBV5-6
CDR3: CASSLAADSFSYEQYF
DNA: TGTGCCAGCAGCTTGGCCGCAGACTCTTTCTCCTACGAGCAGTACTTC

length: 13
D: .
size: .
J: TRBJ1-1
V: TRBV5-4
CDR3: CASTLQGATEAFF
DNA: TGTGCCAGCACCCTCCAGGGTGCCACTGAAGCTTTCTTT

length: 14
D: .
size: .
J: TRBJ1-2
V: TRBV6-5
CDR3: CASRGRASDYGYTF
DNA: TGTGCCAGCAGGGGCAGGGCCAGTGACTATGGCTACACCTTC

length: 18
D: TRBD2
size: .
J: TRBJ2-1
V: TRBV4-2
CDR3: CASSQDGTSGRDYNEQFF
DNA: TGTGCCAGCAGCCAAGACGGGACTAGCGGGAGAGATTACAATGAGCAGTTCTTC

length: 13
D: .
size: .
J: TRBJ1-2
V: TRBV6-5
CDR3: CASSNDRNYGYTF
DNA: TGTGCCAGCAGCAATGACAGAAACTATGGCTACACCTTC

length: 14
D: .
size: .
J: TRBJ1-3
V: TRBV7-9
CDR3: CASSLTRGGNTIYF
DNA: TGTGCCAGCAGCTTAACCAGGGGCGGAAACACCATATATTTT

length: 14
D: .
size: once
J: TRBJ1-4
V: TRBV2
CDR3: CASRRGTLEEKLFF
DNA: TGTGCCAGCAGGAGGGGGACACTCGAGGAAAAACTGTTTTTT

length: 15
D: .
size: .
J: TRBJ1-4
V: TRBV5-4
CDR3: CASRSEVATNEKLFF
DNA: TGTGCCAGCCGGTCCGAGGTTGCAACTAATGAAAAACTGTTTTTT

length: 14
D: .
size: .
J: TRBJ1-2
V: TRBV7-9
CDR3: CASSLSGTNYGYTF
DNA: TGTGCCAGCAGCCTTTCCGGGACTAACTATGGCTACACCTTC

length: 14
D: TRBD1
size: .
J: TRBJ2-7
V: TRBV3-1/TRBV3-2
CDR3: CASSQDPGTGQQYF
DNA: TGTGCCAGCAGCCAAGATCCCGGGACAGGGCAGCAGTACTTC

length: 13
D: .
size: .
J: TRBJ1-6
V: TRBV18
CDR3: CASSPRQESPLHF
DNA: TGTGCCAGCTCACCTAGACAAGAGTCACCCCTCCACTTT

length: 14
D: .
size: .
J: TRBJ1-1
V: TRBV6-6
CDR3: CASSTDRGYTEAFF
DNA: TGTGCCAGCAGTACAGACAGAGGTTACACTGAAGCTTTCTTT

length: 15
D: TRBD1
size: .
J: TRBJ2-7
V: TRBV5-1
CDR3: CASSGWTGVNYEQYF
DNA: TGCGCCAGCAGCGGATGGACAGGTGTAAACTACGAGCAGTACTTC

length: 13
D: .
size: .
J: TRBJ2-1
V: TRBV29-1
CDR3: CSVSYNPSPGQFF
DNA: TGCAGCGTCAGTTATAATCCCAGTCCGGGGCAGTTCTTC

length: 14
D: .
size: once
J: TRBJ2-4
V: TRBV6-6
CDR3: CASSPGTAKNIQYF
DNA: TGTGCCAGCAGTCCGGGAACGGCCAAAAACATTCAGTACTTC

length: 15
D: TRBD1
size: .
J: TRBJ1-1
V: TRBV11-2
CDR3: CASSPGQPRNTEAFF
DNA: TGTGCCAGCAGCCCGGGACAGCCCAGGAACACTGAAGCTTTCTTT

length: 15
D: .
size: few
J: TRBJ1-2
V: TRBV6-5
CDR3: CASNSYAQDNYGYTF
DNA: TGTGCCAGCAACTCTTATGCACAGGATAACTATGGCTACACCTTC

length: 18
D: .
size: .
J: TRBJ2-1
V: TRBV7-5
CDR3: CARSLVPRSGDSYNEQFF
DNA: TGTGCCAGAAGCTTAGTTCCTCGGAGCGGGGATTCCTACAATGAGCAGTTCTTC

length: 13
D: TRBD1
size: .
J: TRBJ1-5
V: TRBV12-3/TRBV12-4
CDR3: CASSTGGNQPQHF
DNA: TGTGCCAGCAGTACAGGGGGCAATCAGCCCCAGCATTTT

length: 18
D: TRBD2
size: .
J: TRBJ2-2
V: TRBV18
CDR3: CASSQDLSLAGGPGELFF
DNA: TGTGCCAGCTCACAAGACCTGAGTCTAGCGGGAGGACCCGGGGAGCTGTTTTTT

length: 15
D: .
size: few
J: TRBJ2-7
V: TRBV4-3
CDR3: CASSQDGGAAYEQYF
DNA: TGCGCCAGCAGCCAAGATGGCGGGGCAGCCTACGAGCAGTACTTC

length: 16
D: TRBD1
size: .
J: TRBJ1-2
V: TRBV9
CDR3: CASSVETGGVGYGYTF
DNA: TGTGCCAGCAGCGTAGAGACAGGGGGCGTTGGCTATGGCTACACCTTC

length: 16
D: .
size: .
J: TRBJ2-3
V: TRBV7-2
CDR3: CASSLDSGSSTDTQYF
DNA: TGTGCCAGCAGCTTAGATAGCGGTTCTAGCACAGATACGCAGTATTTT

length: 11
D: .
size: .
J: TRBJ1-2
V: TRBV10-2
CDR3: CASSSRIGYTF
DNA: TGCGCCAGCAGTTCCCGTATCGGCTACACCTTC

length: 15
D: .
size: .
J: TRBJ2-2
V: TRBV6-4
CDR3: CASSGNIQPAGELFF
DNA: TGTGCCAGCAGCGGGAATATCCAACCGGCCGGGGAGCTGTTTTTT